Listed below are T cell receptor beta chains from one sample, sequenced in a study of blood T cell repertoires in COVID-19. Repertoires were generated with immunoSEQ multiplex PCR, while TCRdb's copy carries only in-frame clones and drops some. Counted here are 350,000 to 400,000 clones, 91% occurring once; the ten biggest clones make up roughly 0.86%. Input material: PBMCs or T cells enriched from blood (not recorded which). These TCRs come from a woman aged 35 to 49 who had been exposed to COVID-19. CDR3s include the opening cysteine and the closing phenylalanine or tryptophan. Each record gives: CDR3 DNA, CDR3 protein, D gene, V gene, J gene, clone size. A D gene is named only where the DNA matches it firmly. Expanded clones are given a class, and other clones once, few, many or no size at all.

CDR3 DNA: TGTGCCAGCAGCTTTACAGGGGGAGGTACTGAAGCTTTCTTT
CDR3 protein: CASSFTGGGTEAFF
D gene: TRBD1
V gene: TRBV7-9
J gene: TRBJ1-1
clone size: -

CDR3 DNA: TGTGCCAGCAGCGACAGAAGGGTCAGCGGGAGGGGAACCGGGGAGCTGTTTTTT
CDR3 protein: CASSDRRVSGRGTGELFF
D gene: TRBD2
V gene: TRBV3-1/TRBV3-2
J gene: TRBJ2-2
clone size: -

CDR3 DNA: TGTGCCACATGGGGGGGCTCCTACGAGCAGTACTTC
CDR3 protein: CATWGGSYEQYF
D gene: TRBD2
V gene: TRBV6-5
J gene: TRBJ2-7
clone size: -

CDR3 DNA: TGTGCCAGCTCTCGGACAGGGGGCTTTGTTGGTGGCTACACCTTC
CDR3 protein: CASSRTGGFVGGYTF
D gene: TRBD1
V gene: TRBV18
J gene: TRBJ1-2
clone size: -

CDR3 DNA: TGTGCCAGCAGTTACACCGGGACAGGGGGGGGCTACACCTTC
CDR3 protein: CASSYTGTGGGYTF
D gene: TRBD1
V gene: TRBV6-5
J gene: TRBJ1-2
clone size: -

CDR3 DNA: TGCGCCAGCAGCCACCGCTACAGGGCAAACACGAACACTGAAGCTTTCTTT
CDR3 protein: CASSHRYRANTNTEAFF
D gene: -
V gene: TRBV4-1
J gene: TRBJ1-1
clone size: -

CDR3 DNA: TGTGCCAGCAGCTTGCTCACAGGGGACACAGATACGCAGTATTTT
CDR3 protein: CASSLLTGDTDTQYF
D gene: TRBD1
V gene: TRBV7-9
J gene: TRBJ2-3
clone size: -

CDR3 DNA: TGTGCCAGCTCACCCTCCCAGGGGCAAAACAATCAGCCCCAGCATTTT
CDR3 protein: CASSPSQGQNNQPQHF
D gene: -
V gene: TRBV18
J gene: TRBJ1-5
clone size: -

CDR3 DNA: TGCGCCAGCAGCCCGGAGGGGGCCGACAGGATCCACGAGCAGTACTTC
CDR3 protein: CASSPEGADRIHEQYF
D gene: -
V gene: TRBV5-1
J gene: TRBJ2-7
clone size: few

CDR3 DNA: TGTGCCAGCAGGTTAGCGGCCTACAATGAGCAGTTCTTC
CDR3 protein: CASRLAAYNEQFF
D gene: -
V gene: TRBV6-5
J gene: TRBJ2-1
clone size: -

CDR3 DNA: TGTGCCAGTAGTATAACCCCGGAGGGGACAGGGTATGGCTACACCTTC
CDR3 protein: CASSITPEGTGYGYTF
D gene: TRBD1
V gene: TRBV19
J gene: TRBJ1-2
clone size: once

CDR3 DNA: TGTGCCAGCAGCCTCTACGGCGGGGGGGGTTCGGAGACCCAGTACTTC
CDR3 protein: CASSLYGGGGSETQYF
D gene: TRBD2
V gene: TRBV3-1/TRBV3-2
J gene: TRBJ2-5
clone size: -

CDR3 DNA: TGCGCCAGCAGCCAAGAAGAATCAGGACACTTCTACGAGCAGTACTTC
CDR3 protein: CASSQEESGHFYEQYF
D gene: -
V gene: TRBV4-1
J gene: TRBJ2-7
clone size: -

CDR3 DNA: TGCAGCGTTCGACAGGGGGAAAGCAATCAGCCCCAGCATTTT
CDR3 protein: CSVRQGESNQPQHF
D gene: TRBD1
V gene: TRBV29-1
J gene: TRBJ1-5
clone size: -

CDR3 DNA: TGTGCCAGCATCCCACTTGGACTAGCGGGAGTCGGGGATTTTTACGAGCAGTACTTC
CDR3 protein: CASIPLGLAGVGDFYEQYF
D gene: TRBD2
V gene: TRBV27
J gene: TRBJ2-7
clone size: few

CDR3 DNA: TGTGCCAGCAGCCAAAACAGGGGGAATTCACCCCTCCACTTT
CDR3 protein: CASSQNRGNSPLHF
D gene: TRBD1
V gene: TRBV3-1/TRBV3-2
J gene: TRBJ1-6
clone size: -

CDR3 DNA: TGTGCCAGCAGTCAATACAGGGATGGCTATGGCTACACCTTC
CDR3 protein: CASSQYRDGYGYTF
D gene: -
V gene: TRBV7-8
J gene: TRBJ1-2
clone size: -

CDR3 DNA: TGTGCCAGCAGCCTAGACGGCAGACTCACAGATACGCAGTATTTT
CDR3 protein: CASSLDGRLTDTQYF
D gene: -
V gene: TRBV7-2
J gene: TRBJ2-3
clone size: -

CDR3 DNA: TGTGCCAGTAACTTTGGGAGTAACTATGGCTACACCTTC
CDR3 protein: CASNFGSNYGYTF
D gene: -
V gene: TRBV19
J gene: TRBJ1-2
clone size: -

CDR3 DNA: TGTGCCAGTAGTTCCATAATGGGACAGGGGGGACAGCCCCAGCATTTT
CDR3 protein: CASSSIMGQGGQPQHF
D gene: TRBD1
V gene: TRBV19
J gene: TRBJ1-5
clone size: few

CDR3 DNA: TGTGCCAGCAGCCCGATTAGGGACACACCCCACGAGCAGTACTTC
CDR3 protein: CASSPIRDTPHEQYF
D gene: -
V gene: TRBV7-2
J gene: TRBJ2-7
clone size: -

CDR3 DNA: TGCGCCAGCAGTGACCCCCTCGGACAGTCGCAGGGGCTAAATGAGCAGTTCTTC
CDR3 protein: CASSDPLGQSQGLNEQFF
D gene: -
V gene: TRBV10-1
J gene: TRBJ2-1
clone size: -

CDR3 DNA: TGCGCCAGCAGCTTGGCATTACAGGACAGGGGGCGCGTCTTGGATAACTATGGCTACACCTTC
CDR3 protein: CASSLALQDRGRVLDNYGYTF
D gene: TRBD1
V gene: TRBV5-1
J gene: TRBJ1-2
clone size: -

CDR3 DNA: TGTGCCAGCAGTCTCGACAATGAGCAGTTCTTC
CDR3 protein: CASSLDNEQFF
D gene: -
V gene: TRBV12-3/TRBV12-4
J gene: TRBJ2-1
clone size: -

CDR3 DNA: TGTGCCACCAGCAGAGATTTATACCGGGGCTACACCTTC
CDR3 protein: CATSRDLYRGYTF
D gene: -
V gene: TRBV15
J gene: TRBJ1-2
clone size: -

CDR3 DNA: TGTGCCACCAGCAGCAACAGAAATTCACCCCTCCACTTT
CDR3 protein: CATSSNRNSPLHF
D gene: -
V gene: TRBV15
J gene: TRBJ1-6
clone size: -

CDR3 DNA: TGTGCCAGCAGCTTAGATGCGCAGGATTATCAGCCCCAGCATTTT
CDR3 protein: CASSLDAQDYQPQHF
D gene: -
V gene: TRBV11-2
J gene: TRBJ1-5
clone size: -

CDR3 DNA: TGTGCCACCAGCACTATAGCGGTTGGCTCCTACGAGCAGTACTTC
CDR3 protein: CATSTIAVGSYEQYF
D gene: -
V gene: TRBV15
J gene: TRBJ2-7
clone size: -

CDR3 DNA: TGTGCCAGCAGCTTTCGGGGGAGAGGCGAGCAGTACTTC
CDR3 protein: CASSFRGRGEQYF
D gene: -
V gene: TRBV5-4
J gene: TRBJ2-7
clone size: -

CDR3 DNA: TGTGCCATCAGTATACAGGAGATGAACACTGAAGCTTTCTTT
CDR3 protein: CAISIQEMNTEAFF
D gene: -
V gene: TRBV10-3
J gene: TRBJ1-1
clone size: -

CDR3 DNA: TGTGCCAGCAGCCCTGGGTGGCGGGGCACAGATACGCAGTATTTT
CDR3 protein: CASSPGWRGTDTQYF
D gene: -
V gene: TRBV14
J gene: TRBJ2-3
clone size: -

CDR3 DNA: TGTGCCAGCAGTTTACGGTTGAACACTGAAGCTTTCTTT
CDR3 protein: CASSLRLNTEAFF
D gene: -
V gene: TRBV27
J gene: TRBJ1-1
clone size: -

CDR3 DNA: TGCGCCAGCAGCTTGTGGTCTGCAGGGGAGGGCGAAAAACTGTTTTTT
CDR3 protein: CASSLWSAGEGEKLFF
D gene: -
V gene: TRBV5-1
J gene: TRBJ1-4
clone size: -

CDR3 DNA: TGCGCCAGCAGCTTGTCCTCCCTAGCGGGGGTTACCGGGGAGCTGTTTTTT
CDR3 protein: CASSLSSLAGVTGELFF
D gene: TRBD2
V gene: TRBV5-1
J gene: TRBJ2-2
clone size: -

CDR3 DNA: TGTGCCAGCACAACGGGGACACAAGAGACCCAGTACTTC
CDR3 protein: CASTTGTQETQYF
D gene: -
V gene: TRBV3-1/TRBV3-2
J gene: TRBJ2-5
clone size: -

CDR3 DNA: TGTGCCATCAGACAGGGAGCGAAAGAGACCCAGTACTTC
CDR3 protein: CAIRQGAKETQYF
D gene: -
V gene: TRBV10-3
J gene: TRBJ2-5
clone size: -

CDR3 DNA: TGTGCCAGCAGACAGGGGAACACTGAAGCTTTCTTT
CDR3 protein: CASRQGNTEAFF
D gene: -
V gene: TRBV11-3
J gene: TRBJ1-1
clone size: -

CDR3 DNA: TGTGCCAGCAGTTTAGGTCGGGGACCCCAGCATTTT
CDR3 protein: CASSLGRGPQHF
D gene: -
V gene: TRBV27
J gene: TRBJ1-5
clone size: -

CDR3 DNA: TGTGCCAGTAGTATCGTGGGACAGGGTATGAATCAGCCCCAGCATTTT
CDR3 protein: CASSIVGQGMNQPQHF
D gene: TRBD1
V gene: TRBV19
J gene: TRBJ1-5
clone size: -

CDR3 DNA: TGTGCCAGCAGTGAGAGATTCACAGATACGCAGTATTTT
CDR3 protein: CASSERFTDTQYF
D gene: -
V gene: TRBV2
J gene: TRBJ2-3
clone size: -

CDR3 DNA: TGTGCCAGCAGCGTAGGGAGCATGAACACTGAAGCTTTCTTT
CDR3 protein: CASSVGSMNTEAFF
D gene: -
V gene: TRBV7-9
J gene: TRBJ1-1
clone size: -

CDR3 DNA: TGTGCCAGCAGTTACACCCAGGGTACAGGGAATGGCTACACCTTC
CDR3 protein: CASSYTQGTGNGYTF
D gene: -
V gene: TRBV6-5
J gene: TRBJ1-2
clone size: -

CDR3 DNA: TGTGCCAGCAGTTACTCGGGGGACAGGCTTCAGCCCCAGCATTTT
CDR3 protein: CASSYSGDRLQPQHF
D gene: TRBD1
V gene: TRBV6-5
J gene: TRBJ1-5
clone size: -

CDR3 DNA: TGTGCCAGTAACAGGGGCGTCTCCTATAATTCACCCCTCCACTTT
CDR3 protein: CASNRGVSYNSPLHF
D gene: TRBD1
V gene: TRBV7-2
J gene: TRBJ1-6
clone size: -

CDR3 DNA: TGTGCCAGCAGCGAAGGGGTGCAGGTTAATTCACCCCTCCACTTT
CDR3 protein: CASSEGVQVNSPLHF
D gene: -
V gene: TRBV3-1/TRBV3-2
J gene: TRBJ1-6
clone size: -

CDR3 DNA: TGTGCCAGCAGTGAATTAGGGGGCTGGTCCGGGGAGCTGTTTTTT
CDR3 protein: CASSELGGWSGELFF
D gene: TRBD1
V gene: TRBV6-1
J gene: TRBJ2-2
clone size: once

CDR3 DNA: TGTGCCAGCAGCCAAAGGACAGGCGAGAGCTCCTACGAGCAGTACTTC
CDR3 protein: CASSQRTGESSYEQYF
D gene: TRBD1
V gene: TRBV7-2
J gene: TRBJ2-7
clone size: once

CDR3 DNA: TGTGCCAGCAGCGTAGACAGCCGGAACACTGAAGCTTTCTTT
CDR3 protein: CASSVDSRNTEAFF
D gene: -
V gene: TRBV9
J gene: TRBJ1-1
clone size: -

CDR3 DNA: TGCGCCAGCAGCTCCCCTAGCTCCATATATTTT
CDR3 protein: CASSSPSSIYF
D gene: -
V gene: TRBV10-2
J gene: TRBJ1-3
clone size: -

CDR3 DNA: TGTGCCAGCAGCCCCAGGATTTTAGGAGGGAGGACTAACCAAGAGACCCAGTACTTC
CDR3 protein: CASSPRILGGRTNQETQYF
D gene: -
V gene: TRBV7-9
J gene: TRBJ2-5
clone size: -

CDR3 DNA: TGTGCCTGGAGGGGAGAGAACACTGAAGCTTTCTTT
CDR3 protein: CAWRGENTEAFF
D gene: -
V gene: TRBV30
J gene: TRBJ1-1
clone size: -

CDR3 DNA: TGTGCCAGCTCACCACTGCAGGGGAGCAATCAGCCCCAGCATTTT
CDR3 protein: CASSPLQGSNQPQHF
D gene: -
V gene: TRBV18
J gene: TRBJ1-5
clone size: -

CDR3 DNA: TGCGCCAGCAGCCGCTCCCGGGAGCCTCATGAGCAGTTCTTC
CDR3 protein: CASSRSREPHEQFF
D gene: -
V gene: TRBV5-1
J gene: TRBJ2-1
clone size: -

CDR3 DNA: TGTGCTAGTGGCACCCCGAACAGGGGGCTTAACACTGAAGCTTTCTTT
CDR3 protein: CASGTPNRGLNTEAFF
D gene: TRBD1
V gene: TRBV12-5
J gene: TRBJ1-1
clone size: -

CDR3 DNA: TGTGCCAGCAGCTTAGCTTCCGGTTCGAACACCGGGGAGCTGTTTTTT
CDR3 protein: CASSLASGSNTGELFF
D gene: -
V gene: TRBV7-9
J gene: TRBJ2-2
clone size: -